This T cell receptor beta chain was found in a study of monozygotic twins with inflammatory bowel disease. Notes on the study in general: No discrimination was achieved between different T cell subtypes.

The UMIs contained a 6-nucleotide sample barcode. They were added by template switching during cDNA synthesis. TCRdb reanalyzed the 5' RACE reads and collapses them to one entry per CDR3 protein, without DNA. The repertoire table contains roughly 320,000 distinct CDR3 sequences. Whole-blood total RNA was extracted without T cell sorting. Details on this clonotype: Its antigen is unknown.

Germline CDR1 and CDR2: GTSNPN and SVGIG (reference sequence). The CDR3 runs to 11 residues. Sequencing was performed on blood. The clonotype was recovered from a human donor with ulcerative colitis or Crohn's disease, or a healthy co-twin of an affected twin (not recorded which). The rearrangement links TRBV30 to TRBJ2-7. The CDR3 is CAWSHKYEQYF.